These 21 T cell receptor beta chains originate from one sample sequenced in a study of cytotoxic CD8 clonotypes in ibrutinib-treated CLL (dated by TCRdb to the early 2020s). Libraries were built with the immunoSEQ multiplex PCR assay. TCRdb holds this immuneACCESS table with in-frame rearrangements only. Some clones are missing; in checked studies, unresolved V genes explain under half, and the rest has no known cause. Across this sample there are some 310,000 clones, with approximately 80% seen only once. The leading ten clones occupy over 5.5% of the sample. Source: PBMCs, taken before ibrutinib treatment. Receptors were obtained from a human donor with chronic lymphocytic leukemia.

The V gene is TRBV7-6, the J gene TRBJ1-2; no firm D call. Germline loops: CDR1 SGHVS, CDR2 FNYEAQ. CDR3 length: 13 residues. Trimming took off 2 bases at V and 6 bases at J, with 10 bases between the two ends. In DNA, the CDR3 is TGTGCCAGCAGCTTATCCAGGTTGGATGGCTACACCTTC. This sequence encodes CASSLSRLDGYTF. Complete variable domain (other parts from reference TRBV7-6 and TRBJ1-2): GAGVSQSPRYKVTKRGQDVALRCDPISGHVSLYWYRQALGQGPEFLTYFNYEAQQDKSGLPNDRFSAERPEGSISTLTIQRTEQRDSAMYRCASSLSRLDGYTFGSGTRLTVV.

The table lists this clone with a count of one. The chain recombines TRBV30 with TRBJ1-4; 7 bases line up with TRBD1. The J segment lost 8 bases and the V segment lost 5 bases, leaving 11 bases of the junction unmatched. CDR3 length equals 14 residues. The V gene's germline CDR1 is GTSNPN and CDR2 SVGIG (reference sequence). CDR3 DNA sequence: TGTGCCTGGGGCCGGGACAGAAGTAGCGAAAAACTGTTTTTT. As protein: CAWGRDRSSEKLFF.

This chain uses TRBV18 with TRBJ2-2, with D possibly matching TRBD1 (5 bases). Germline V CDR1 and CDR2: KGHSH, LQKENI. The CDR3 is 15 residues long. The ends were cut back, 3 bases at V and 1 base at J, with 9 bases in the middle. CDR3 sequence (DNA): TGTGCCAGCTCACCCATTCAGGGGAACACCGGGGAGCTGTTTTTT. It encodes CASSPIQGNTGELFF.

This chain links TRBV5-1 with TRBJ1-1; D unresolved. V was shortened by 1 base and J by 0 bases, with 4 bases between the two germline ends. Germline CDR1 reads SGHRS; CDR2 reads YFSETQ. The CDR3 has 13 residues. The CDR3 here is CASSLRVNTEAFF. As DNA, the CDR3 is TGCGCCAGCAGCTTGAGGGTGAACACTGAAGCTTTCTTT.

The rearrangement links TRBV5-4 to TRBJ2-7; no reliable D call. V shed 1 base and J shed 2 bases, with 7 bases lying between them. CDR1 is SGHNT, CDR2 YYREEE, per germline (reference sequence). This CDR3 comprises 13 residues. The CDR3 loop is CASSLSTTYEQYF. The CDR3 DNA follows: TGTGCCAGCAGCTTGAGCACAACCTACGAGCAGTACTTC. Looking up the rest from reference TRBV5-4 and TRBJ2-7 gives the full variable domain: ETGVTQSPTHLIKTRGQQVTLRCSSQSGHNTVSWYQQALGQGPQFIFQYYREEENGRGNFPPRFSGLQFPNYSSELNVNALELDDSALYLCASSLSTTYEQYFGPGTRLTVT.

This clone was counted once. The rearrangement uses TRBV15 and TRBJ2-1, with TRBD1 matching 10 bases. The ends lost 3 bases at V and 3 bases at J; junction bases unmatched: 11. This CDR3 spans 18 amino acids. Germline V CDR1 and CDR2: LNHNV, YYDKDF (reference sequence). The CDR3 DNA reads TGTGCCACCAGCAGGAAGGCCCCGGGACAGGGGTTCTACAATGAGCAGTTCTTC. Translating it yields CATSRKAPGQGFYNEQFF.

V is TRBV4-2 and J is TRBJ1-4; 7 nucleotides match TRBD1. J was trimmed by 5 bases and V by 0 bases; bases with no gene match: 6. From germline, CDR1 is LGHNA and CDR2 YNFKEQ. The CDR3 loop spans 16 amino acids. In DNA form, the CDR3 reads TGTGCCAGCAGCCAAGATCCACAGGGGAGAAATGAAAAACTGTTTTTT. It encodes CASSQDPQGRNEKLFF.

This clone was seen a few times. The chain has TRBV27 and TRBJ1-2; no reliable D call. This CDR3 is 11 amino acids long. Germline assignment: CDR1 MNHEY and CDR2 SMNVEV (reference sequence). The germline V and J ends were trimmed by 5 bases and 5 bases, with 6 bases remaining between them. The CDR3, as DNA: TGTGCCAGCAGTAATCGGTATGGCTACACCTTC. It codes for CASSNRYGYTF.

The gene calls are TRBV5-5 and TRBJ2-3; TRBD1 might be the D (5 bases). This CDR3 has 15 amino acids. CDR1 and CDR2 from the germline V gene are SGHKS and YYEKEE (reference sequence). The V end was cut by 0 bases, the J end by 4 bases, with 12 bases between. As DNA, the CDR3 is TGTGCCAGCAGCTTGGCGGGCTGGGGCTCAGATACGCAGTATTTT. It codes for CASSLAGWGSDTQYF.

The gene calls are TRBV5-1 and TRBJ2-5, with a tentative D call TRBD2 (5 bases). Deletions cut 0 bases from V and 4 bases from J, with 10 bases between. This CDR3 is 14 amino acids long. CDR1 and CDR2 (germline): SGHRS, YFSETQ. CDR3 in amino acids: CASSLAGAGETQYF. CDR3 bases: TGCGCCAGCAGCTTGGCCGGCGCGGGAGAGACCCAGTACTTC.

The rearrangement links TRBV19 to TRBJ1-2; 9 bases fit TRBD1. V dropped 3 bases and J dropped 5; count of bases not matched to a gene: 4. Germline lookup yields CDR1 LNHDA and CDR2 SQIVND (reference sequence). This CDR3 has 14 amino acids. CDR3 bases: TGTGCCAGTAGTATCCAGACAGGGGGATATGGCTACACCTTC. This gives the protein CASSIQTGGYGYTF.

The CDR3 DNA reads TGCAGCGTTGAAGATGTCAGGGGGGGACCTGAAGCTTTCTTT. Its protein is CSVEDVRGGPEAFF. The rearrangement joins TRBV29-1 to TRBJ1-1, with 7 bases matching TRBD1. From germline, CDR1 is SQVTM and CDR2 ANQGSEA. The CDR3 consists of 14 residues. J gave up 6 bases and V 0 bases, and 7 bases lay outside the gene matches.

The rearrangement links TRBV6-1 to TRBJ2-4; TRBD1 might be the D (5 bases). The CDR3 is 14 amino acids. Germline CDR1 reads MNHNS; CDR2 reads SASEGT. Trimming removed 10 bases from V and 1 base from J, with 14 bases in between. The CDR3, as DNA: TGTGCCACTTGGACACCCTGGGCCAAAAACATTCAGTACTTC. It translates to CATWTPWAKNIQYF.

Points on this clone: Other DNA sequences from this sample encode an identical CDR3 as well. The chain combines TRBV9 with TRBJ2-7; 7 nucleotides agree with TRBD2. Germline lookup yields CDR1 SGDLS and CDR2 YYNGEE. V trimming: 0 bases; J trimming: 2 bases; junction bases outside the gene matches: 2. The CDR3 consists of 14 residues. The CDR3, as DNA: TGTGCCAGCAGCGTAGCTAGCGGAACCTACGAGCAGTACTTC. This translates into CASSVASGTYEQYF.

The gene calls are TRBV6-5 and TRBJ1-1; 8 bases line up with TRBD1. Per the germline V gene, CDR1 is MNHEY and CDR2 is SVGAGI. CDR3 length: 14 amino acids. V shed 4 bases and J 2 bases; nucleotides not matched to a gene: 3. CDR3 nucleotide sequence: TGTGCCAGCAGTTTGGGACAGGCAAACACTGAAGCTTTCTTT. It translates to CASSLGQANTEAFF.

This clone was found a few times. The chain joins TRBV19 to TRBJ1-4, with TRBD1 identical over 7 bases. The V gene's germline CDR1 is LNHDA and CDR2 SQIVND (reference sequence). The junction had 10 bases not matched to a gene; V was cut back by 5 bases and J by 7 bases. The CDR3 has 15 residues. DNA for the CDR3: TGTGCCAGTAGTCCCGGACAGGTTATCGCTGAAAAACTGTTTTTT. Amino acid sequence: CASSPGQVIAEKLFF.

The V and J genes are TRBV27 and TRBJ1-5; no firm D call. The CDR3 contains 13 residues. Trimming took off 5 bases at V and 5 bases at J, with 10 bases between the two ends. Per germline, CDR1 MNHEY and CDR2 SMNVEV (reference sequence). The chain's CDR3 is CASSRQEDQPQHF. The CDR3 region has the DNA TGTGCCAGCAGTCGGCAGGAGGATCAGCCCCAGCATTTT.

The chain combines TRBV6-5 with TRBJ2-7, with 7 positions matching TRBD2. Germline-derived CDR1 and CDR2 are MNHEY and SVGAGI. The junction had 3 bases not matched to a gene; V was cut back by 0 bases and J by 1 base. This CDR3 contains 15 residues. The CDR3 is CASSYSSGVSYEQYF. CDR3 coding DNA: TGTGCCAGCAGTTACTCAAGCGGGGTTTCCTACGAGCAGTACTTC.

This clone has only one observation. Here the CDR3 DNA reads TGTGCCAGCAGTTACGATGCGGGAGGGGACTACGAGCAGTACTTC. Translation: CASSYDAGGDYEQYF. The chain combines TRBV6-5 with TRBJ2-7; 9 bases fit TRBD2. The V segment lost 2 bases and the J segment 3 bases; nucleotides outside the gene matches: 5. The CDR3 is 15 amino acids. CDR1 and CDR2 (germline): MNHEY, SVGAGI.

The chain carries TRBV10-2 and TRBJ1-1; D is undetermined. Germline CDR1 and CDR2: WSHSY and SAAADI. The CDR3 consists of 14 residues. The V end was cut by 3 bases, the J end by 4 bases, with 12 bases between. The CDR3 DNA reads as TGCGCCAGCAGTGACGACCGGAGAGCCACTGAAGCTTTCTTT. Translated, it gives CASSDDRRATEAFF.

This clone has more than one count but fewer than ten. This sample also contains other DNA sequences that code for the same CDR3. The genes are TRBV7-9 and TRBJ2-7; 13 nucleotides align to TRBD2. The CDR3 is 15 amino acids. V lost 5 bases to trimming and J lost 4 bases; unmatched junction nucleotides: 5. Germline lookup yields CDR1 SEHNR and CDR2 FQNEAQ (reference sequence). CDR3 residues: CASSPRTSGSYEQYF. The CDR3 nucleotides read TGTGCCAGCAGCCCTCGGACTAGCGGGAGTTACGAGCAGTACTTC.